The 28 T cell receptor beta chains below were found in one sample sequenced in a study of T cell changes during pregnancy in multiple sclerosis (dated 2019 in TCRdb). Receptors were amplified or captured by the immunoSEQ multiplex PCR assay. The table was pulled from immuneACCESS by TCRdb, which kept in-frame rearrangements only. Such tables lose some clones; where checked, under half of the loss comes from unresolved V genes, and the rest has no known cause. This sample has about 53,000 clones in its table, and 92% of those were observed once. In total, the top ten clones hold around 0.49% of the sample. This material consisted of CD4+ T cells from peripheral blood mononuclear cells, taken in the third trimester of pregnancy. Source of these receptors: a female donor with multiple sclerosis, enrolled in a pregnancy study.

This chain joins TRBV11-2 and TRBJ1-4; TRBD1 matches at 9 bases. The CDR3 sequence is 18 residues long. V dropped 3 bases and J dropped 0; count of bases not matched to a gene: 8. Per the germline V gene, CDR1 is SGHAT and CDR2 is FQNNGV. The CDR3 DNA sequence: TGTGCCAGCAGCTTTGCCGGGACAGGGATTGCAACTAATGAAAAACTGTTTTTT. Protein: CASSFAGTGIATNEKLFF.

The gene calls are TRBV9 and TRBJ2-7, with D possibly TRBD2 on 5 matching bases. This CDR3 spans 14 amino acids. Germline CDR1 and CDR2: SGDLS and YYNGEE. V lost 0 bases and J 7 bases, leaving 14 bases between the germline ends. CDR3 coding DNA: TGTGCCAGCAGCGTAGAGCTAGAGGGAGCAGAGCAGTACTTC. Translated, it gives CASSVELEGAEQYF.

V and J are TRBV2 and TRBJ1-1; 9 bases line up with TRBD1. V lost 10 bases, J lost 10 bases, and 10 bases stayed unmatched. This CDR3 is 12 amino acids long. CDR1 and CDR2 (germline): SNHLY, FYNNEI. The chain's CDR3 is CANQQGAPGAFF. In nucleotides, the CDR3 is TGTGCCAACCAACAGGGGGCGCCTGGAGCTTTCTTT.

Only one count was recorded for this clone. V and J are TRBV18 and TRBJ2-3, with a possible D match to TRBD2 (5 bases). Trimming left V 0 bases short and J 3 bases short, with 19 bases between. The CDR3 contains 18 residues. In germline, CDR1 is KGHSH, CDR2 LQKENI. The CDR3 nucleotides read TGTGCCAGCTCACCACCACAATCACCGGGCCGGGGTACAGATACGCAGTATTTT. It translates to CASSPPQSPGRGTDTQYF.

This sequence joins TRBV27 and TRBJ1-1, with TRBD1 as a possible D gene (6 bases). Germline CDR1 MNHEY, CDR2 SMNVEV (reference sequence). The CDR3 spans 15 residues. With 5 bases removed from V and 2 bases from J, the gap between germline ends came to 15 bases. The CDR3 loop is CASSLLGQRNTEAFF. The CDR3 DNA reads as TGTGCCAGCAGTCTTCTCGGACAGAGAAACACTGAAGCTTTCTTT.

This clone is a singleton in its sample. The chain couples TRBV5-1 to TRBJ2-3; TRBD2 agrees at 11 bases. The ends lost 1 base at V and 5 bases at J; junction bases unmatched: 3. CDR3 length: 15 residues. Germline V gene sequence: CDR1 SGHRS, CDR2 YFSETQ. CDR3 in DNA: TGCGCCAGCAGCTTGCTAGCGGGGGGCCAAGATACGCAGTATTTT. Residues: CASSLLAGGQDTQYF.

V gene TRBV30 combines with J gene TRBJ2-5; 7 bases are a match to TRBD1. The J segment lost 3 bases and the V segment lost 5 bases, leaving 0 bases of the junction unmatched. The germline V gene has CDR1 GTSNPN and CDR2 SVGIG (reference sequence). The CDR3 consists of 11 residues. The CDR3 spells CAWGTEETQYF. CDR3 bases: TGTGCCTGGGGGACAGAAGAGACCCAGTACTTC. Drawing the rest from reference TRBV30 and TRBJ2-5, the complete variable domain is SQTIHQWPATLVQPVGSPLSLECTVEGTSNPNLYWYRQAAGRGLQLLFYSVGIGQISSEVPQNLSASRPQDRQFILSSKKLLLSDSGFYLCAWGTEETQYFGPGTRLLVL.

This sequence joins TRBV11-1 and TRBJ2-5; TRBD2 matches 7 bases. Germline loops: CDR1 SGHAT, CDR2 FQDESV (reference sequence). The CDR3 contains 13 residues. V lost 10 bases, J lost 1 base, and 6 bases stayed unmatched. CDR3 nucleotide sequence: TGTGCCACCGGGGAGGGAAGCCAAGAGACCCAGTACTTC. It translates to CATGEGSQETQYF. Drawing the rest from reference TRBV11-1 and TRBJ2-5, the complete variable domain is EAEVAQSPRYKITEKSQAVAFWCDPISGHATLYWYRQILGQGPELLVQFQDESVVDDSQLPKDRFSAERLKGVDSTLKIQPAELGDSAMYLCATGEGSQETQYFGPGTRLLVL.

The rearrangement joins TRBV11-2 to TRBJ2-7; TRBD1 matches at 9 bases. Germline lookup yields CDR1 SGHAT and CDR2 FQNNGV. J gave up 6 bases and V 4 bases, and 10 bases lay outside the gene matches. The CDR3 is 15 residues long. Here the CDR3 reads CASSSTGGASSEQYF. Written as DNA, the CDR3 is TGTGCCAGCAGCTCAACAGGGGGCGCGTCAAGCGAGCAGTACTTC.

In DNA, the CDR3 is TGCGCCAGCAGCCTGGACAGCATCTACGAGCAGTACTTC. Its protein is CASSLDSIYEQYF. The chain couples TRBV5-1 to TRBJ2-7; TRBD1 might be the D (6 bases). Trimming stripped 4 bases from V and 3 bases from J, with 11 bases between. From germline, CDR1 is SGHRS and CDR2 YFSETQ. The CDR3 has 13 amino acids.

CDR3 residues: CASSLATGGRETQYF. In nucleotides, the CDR3 is TGTGCCAGCAGCTTAGCCACCGGGGGGCGAGAGACCCAGTACTTC. This rearrangement joins TRBV7-9 to TRBJ2-5, with a weak D call TRBD2 (7 bases). Per the germline V gene, CDR1 is SEHNR and CDR2 is FQNEAQ (reference sequence). Trimming cost V 0 bases and J 4 bases, with 12 bases left between them. This CDR3 is built from 15 residues.

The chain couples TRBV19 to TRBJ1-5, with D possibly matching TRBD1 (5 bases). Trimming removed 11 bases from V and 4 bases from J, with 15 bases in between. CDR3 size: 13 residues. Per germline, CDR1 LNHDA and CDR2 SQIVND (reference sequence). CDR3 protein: CACSGGGNQPQHF. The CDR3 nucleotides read TGTGCCTGCTCGGGTGGGGGGAATCAGCCCCAGCATTTT.

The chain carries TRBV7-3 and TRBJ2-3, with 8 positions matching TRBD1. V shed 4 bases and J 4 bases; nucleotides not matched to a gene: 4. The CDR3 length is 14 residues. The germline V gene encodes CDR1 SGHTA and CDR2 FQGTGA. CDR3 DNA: TGTGCCAGCAGCTCTGGACAGGGCGCAGATACGCAGTATTTT. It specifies CASSSGQGADTQYF.

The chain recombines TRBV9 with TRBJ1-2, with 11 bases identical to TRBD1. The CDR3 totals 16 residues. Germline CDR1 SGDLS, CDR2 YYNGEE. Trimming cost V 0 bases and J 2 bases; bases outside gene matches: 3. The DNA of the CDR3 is TGTGCCAGCAGCGTAGGGGACAGGGGGGCGAACTATGGCTACACCTTC. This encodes CASSVGDRGANYGYTF.

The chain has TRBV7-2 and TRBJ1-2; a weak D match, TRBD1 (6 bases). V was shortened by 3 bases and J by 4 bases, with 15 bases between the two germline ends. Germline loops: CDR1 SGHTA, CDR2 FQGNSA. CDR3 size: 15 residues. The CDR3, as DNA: TGTGCCAGCAGCTTTGCGTCAGGGGAAGGCTATGGCTACACCTTC. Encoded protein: CASSFASGEGYGYTF.

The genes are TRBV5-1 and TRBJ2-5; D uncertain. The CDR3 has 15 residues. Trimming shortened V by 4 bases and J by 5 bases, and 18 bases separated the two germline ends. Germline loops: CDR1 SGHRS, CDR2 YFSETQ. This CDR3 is CASSSGPRERETQYF. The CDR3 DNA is TGCGCCAGCAGCAGTGGGCCGCGAGAACGTGAGACCCAGTACTTC.

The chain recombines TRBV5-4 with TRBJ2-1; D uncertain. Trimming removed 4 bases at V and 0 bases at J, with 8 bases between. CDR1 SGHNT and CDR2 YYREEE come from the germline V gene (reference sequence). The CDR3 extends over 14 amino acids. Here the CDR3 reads CASSPSSSYNEQFF. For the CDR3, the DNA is TGTGCCAGCAGCCCCTCCAGCTCCTACAATGAGCAGTTCTTC. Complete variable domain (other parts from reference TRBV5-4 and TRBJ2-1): ETGVTQSPTHLIKTRGQQVTLRCSSQSGHNTVSWYQQALGQGPQFIFQYYREEENGRGNFPPRFSGLQFPNYSSELNVNALELDDSALYLCASSPSSSYNEQFFGPGTRLTVL.

CDR3 protein: CASSGQPYEQYF. Here the CDR3 DNA reads TGTGCCAGCAGCGGACAGCCCTACGAGCAGTACTTC. The V call is TRBV6-5, the J call TRBJ2-7; D might be TRBD1 (6 bases). Germline V lookup: CDR1 MNHEY, CDR2 SVGAGI. The CDR3 contains 12 residues. The V and J ends lost 6 bases and 2 bases respectively, with 8 bases between them.

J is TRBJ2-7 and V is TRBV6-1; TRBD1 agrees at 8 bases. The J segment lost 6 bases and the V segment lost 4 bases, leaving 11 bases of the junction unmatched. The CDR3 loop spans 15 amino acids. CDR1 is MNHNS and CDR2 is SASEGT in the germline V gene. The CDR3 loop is CASSALGQAKGEQYF. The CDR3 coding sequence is TGTGCCAGCAGTGCCCTGGGACAGGCGAAAGGCGAGCAGTACTTC.

This CDR3 is CATSRARGPGNTIYF. The CDR3 DNA sequence: TGTGCCACCAGCAGAGCCAGGGGGCCTGGAAACACCATATATTTT. This rearrangement joins TRBV15 to TRBJ1-3; 8 nucleotides agree with TRBD1. V was clipped by 1 base and J by 2 bases; unmatched bases: 1. Germline-derived CDR1 and CDR2 are LNHNV and YYDKDF (reference sequence). The CDR3 length is 15 residues. The full variable domain, in which reference TRBV15 and TRBJ1-3 provide the parts outside the CDR3, is DAMVIQNPRYQVTQFGKPVTLSCSQTLNHNVMYWYQQKSSQAPKLLFHYYDKDFNNEADTPDNFQSRRPNTSFCFLDIRSPGLGDTAMYLCATSRARGPGNTIYFGEGSWLTVV.

The CDR3 DNA sequence: TGTGCCAGCAGCTTAGCATTAGACAGGGGGAGCGGGGCCAACGTCCTGACTTTC. Translation gives CASSLALDRGSGANVLTF. V gene TRBV7-9 combines with J gene TRBJ2-6; 9 positions match TRBD1. The germline CDR1 and CDR2 sequences are SEHNR and FQNEAQ (reference sequence). This CDR3 has 18 amino acids. Losses at the gene ends were 0 bases for V and 4 bases for J; bases not matched to a gene: 7.

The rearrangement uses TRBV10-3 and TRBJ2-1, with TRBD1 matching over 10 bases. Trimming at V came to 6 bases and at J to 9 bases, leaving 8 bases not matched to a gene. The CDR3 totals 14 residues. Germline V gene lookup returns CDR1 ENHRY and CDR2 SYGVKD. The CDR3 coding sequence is TGTGCCATCAGCCCGGGACAGGGGTTTAGTGAGCAGTTCTTC. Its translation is CAISPGQGFSEQFF.

DNA of the CDR3: TGTGCCAGCAGTCCCACGGGACAGGGTGTTCAGCCCCAGCATTTT. It encodes CASSPTGQGVQPQHF. The genes are TRBV28 and TRBJ1-5; 9 bases are a match to TRBD1. CDR3 length: 15 residues. V gave up 5 bases and J gave up 6 bases; unmatched junction bases: 8. In germline, CDR1 is MDHEN, CDR2 SYDVKM.

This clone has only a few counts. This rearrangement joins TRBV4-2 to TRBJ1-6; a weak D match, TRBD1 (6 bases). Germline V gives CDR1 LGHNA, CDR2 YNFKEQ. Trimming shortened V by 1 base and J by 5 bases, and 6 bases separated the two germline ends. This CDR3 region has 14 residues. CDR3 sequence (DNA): TGTGCCAGCAGCCAAGGACAGGATAATTCACCCCTCCACTTT. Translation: CASSQGQDNSPLHF.

This CDR3 is CASTPGDRLNYGYTF. The CDR3 DNA reads TGTGCCAGCACCCCTGGGGACAGGCTGAACTATGGCTACACCTTC. V usage is TRBV5-6 and J usage is TRBJ1-2; 8 positions match TRBD1. This CDR3 comprises 15 residues. Germline V gives CDR1 SGHDT, CDR2 YYEEEE. After removal of 6 bases from V and 2 bases from J, the junction contained 9 bases not matched to a gene.

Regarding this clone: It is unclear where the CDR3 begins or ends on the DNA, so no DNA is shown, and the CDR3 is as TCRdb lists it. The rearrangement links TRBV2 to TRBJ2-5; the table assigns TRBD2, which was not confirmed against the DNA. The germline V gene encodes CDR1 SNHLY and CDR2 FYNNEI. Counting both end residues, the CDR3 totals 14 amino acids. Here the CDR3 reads CASILGLDEGTQYF.

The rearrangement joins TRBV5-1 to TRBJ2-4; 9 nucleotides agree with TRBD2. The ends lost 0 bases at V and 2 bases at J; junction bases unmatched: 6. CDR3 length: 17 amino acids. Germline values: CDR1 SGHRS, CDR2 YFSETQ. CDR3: CASSLGSGGGSKNIQYF. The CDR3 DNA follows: TGCGCCAGCAGCTTGGGTAGCGGGGGTGGGTCCAAAAACATTCAGTACTTC.

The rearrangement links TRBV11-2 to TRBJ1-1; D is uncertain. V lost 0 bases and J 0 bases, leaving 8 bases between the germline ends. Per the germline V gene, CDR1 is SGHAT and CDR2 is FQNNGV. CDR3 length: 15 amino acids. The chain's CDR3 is CASSLEQVMNTEAFF. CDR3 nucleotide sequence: TGTGCCAGCAGCTTAGAGCAGGTGATGAACACTGAAGCTTTCTTT.